The count of the clone carrying this T cell receptor beta chain is one. This sample was included in a study of CD8 T cells in Susac syndrome. Sequencing of TCR beta was performed on blood CD8+ and CD4+ T cells. The RNA input was roughly 0.5 to 1 ug, and it was reverse transcribed with random hexamers. TCR beta CDR3 was amplified by immunoSEQ multiplex PCR. This amplification extended across 54 Vbeta and 13 Jbeta segments. TCRdb passed the immunoSEQ multiplex PCR reads through MiXCR, listing each CDR3 protein once. The repertoire has tens of thousands of distinct CDR3 sequences, 96% of them found once; the top ten carry around 0.11%. Per germline, CDR1 MNHEY and CDR2 SVGEGT. This CDR3 has 15 residues. Between the trimmed V and J ends, which lost 8 bases and 2 bases, there was a span of 18 bases.

Sequencing was performed on CD4+ T cells from PBMCs. The chain joins TRBV6-2 or TRBV6-3 to TRBJ2-5; weak D call: TRBD2 (5 bases). The clonotype originates from a human donor with multiple sclerosis. The CDR3 region has the DNA TGTGCCAGCCGCCCGCGTCGAGGGCAACAAGAGACCCAGTACTTC. This translates into CASRPRRGQQETQYF.